These 3 T cell receptor beta chains came from one sample sequenced in a study of PD-1 blockade in classical Hodgkin lymphoma (dated by TCRdb to about 2020). In the paper's terms, the time point label means: cycle 2 day 1 (C2D1) of nivolumab. Every trial patient had relapsed following autologous stem cell transplantation, and prior brentuximab vedotin exposure was what differed among cohorts A, B and C. The receptor library was made with the immunoSEQ multiplex PCR assay. The table was pulled from immuneACCESS by TCRdb, which kept in-frame rearrangements only. Such tables lose some clones; where checked, under half of the loss comes from unresolved V genes, and the rest has no known cause. The sample data list more than 140,000 clones, and just under 80% of these were observed just once. Approximately 9.6% of the sample is in the top ten clones. Here the sequenced sample was peripheral blood mononuclear cells (PBMCs), taken before the second cycle of nivolumab. The origin of the receptors is a human donor with classical Hodgkin lymphoma.

The genes are TRBV5-1 and TRBJ2-5, with D possibly being TRBD2 (6 bases). The CDR3 spans 15 residues. The germline CDR1 and CDR2 sequences are SGHRS and YFSETQ. V was pared by 0 bases and J by 0 bases, with 9 bases between. CDR3 sequence reads: CASSLAGEYQETQYF. CDR3 DNA: TGCGCCAGCAGCTTGGCGGGGGAGTACCAAGAGACCCAGTACTTC.

The V gene is TRBV6-6, the J gene TRBJ2-5, with unresolved D. V was cut by 4 bases and J by 0 bases, with 12 bases left in between. CDR1 MNHNY and CDR2 SVGAGI come from the germline V gene (reference sequence). The CDR3 consists of 15 residues. CDR3 bases: TGTGCCAGCAGTTTGGCAGAATTTTACCAAGAGACCCAGTACTTC. This codes for CASSLAEFYQETQYF.

The chain combines TRBV25-1 with TRBJ2-5, with D perhaps matching TRBD2 (6 bases). V lost 4 bases and J 6 bases, leaving 12 bases between the germline ends. The CDR3 covers 13 residues. Germline V gene sequence: CDR1 MGHDK, CDR2 SYGVNS. CDR3 in DNA: TGTGCCAGCAGTGTTACCGGGGGAAAGACCCAGTACTTC. It codes for CASSVTGGKTQYF.